The next 19 T cell receptor beta chains were all read from a single sample in a study of T cell repertoires in cytomegalovirus infection. From the reads, TCRdb called clonotypes with MiXCR, one entry per CDR3 protein. The table has approximately 320,000 distinct CDR3 sequences, more than 9% seen once. Sequencing was carried out using PBMCs. These receptors all stem from a human donor in good health (CMV status not recorded). Some clones in this sample may be carry-over from other donors' samples.

This clonotype was counted ten times or more. The CDR3 region is CASSLNHEQYF. Here the CDR3 DNA reads TGTGCCAGCAGCTTAAACCACGAGCAGTACTTC. The rearrangement links TRBV7-2 to TRBJ2-7, with no clear D. With 2 bases removed from V and 5 bases from J, the gap between germline ends came to 4 bases. Germline CDR1 reads SGHTA; CDR2 reads FQGNSA. This CDR3 has 11 amino acids.

This clonotype was picked up many times. This chain joins TRBV6-2 or TRBV6-3 and TRBJ2-1, with 15 bases lining up with TRBD2. Unmatched junction bases numbered 12, after V lost 6 bases and J lost 3 bases. The germline gives CDR1 MNHEY, CDR2 SVGEGT. The length of the CDR3 is 19 residues. This CDR3 reads CASSFPTGTSGRFYNEQFF. The CDR3 DNA reads TGTGCCAGCAGCTTCCCTACCGGGACTAGCGGGAGGTTCTACAATGAGCAGTTCTTC.

This clonotype was found a few times. V gene TRBV6-5 combines with J gene TRBJ1-1, with D possibly TRBD1 on 5 matching bases. Looked up from germline, CDR1 is MNHEY and CDR2 is SVGAGI. V was shortened by 0 bases and J by 4 bases, with 12 bases between the two germline ends. The CDR3 has 15 amino acids. The CDR3 is CASSYSPQGATEAFF. CDR3 in DNA: TGTGCCAGCAGTTACTCGCCGCAGGGCGCCACTGAAGCTTTCTTT.

The chain links TRBV7-2 to TRBJ2-7; 9 bases map to TRBD1. V lost 1 base and J lost 6; bases outside the gene matches: 10. The germline CDR1 and CDR2 sequences are SGHTA and FQGNSA. This CDR3 comprises 16 residues. The CDR3, as DNA: TGTGCCAGCAGCTTAGGGGGGGGACAGGGACAAATCGAGCAGTACTTC. This codes for CASSLGGGQGQIEQYF.

The V gene is TRBV28, the J gene TRBJ2-7; TRBD2 agrees at 9 bases. Germline V gives CDR1 MDHEN, CDR2 SYDVKM. Germline trimming cut 2 bases from V and 4 bases from J; bases unmatched to any gene: 6. CDR3 length equals 15 residues. The CDR3 DNA reads TGTGCCAGCAGTTTAGGTAGCGGGAGTCGGTACGAGCAGTACTTC. Translating gives CASSLGSGSRYEQYF.

This clonotype occurred many times. The CDR3 reads CASGRSVGYNEQFF. For the CDR3, the DNA is TGTGCTAGTGGTAGATCCGTTGGCTACAATGAGCAGTTCTTC. The rearrangement links TRBV12-5 to TRBJ2-1; D is ambiguous. CDR3 length: 14 amino acids. Germline V gene lookup returns CDR1 LGHNT and CDR2 FRNRAP. V lost 5 bases and J lost 3, with 11 bases in between.

This clonotype was observed many times. The V call is TRBV12-3 or TRBV12-4, the J call TRBJ1-6; 10 nucleotides align to TRBD1. This CDR3 contains 14 residues. The V gene end was trimmed by 5 bases and the J gene end by 10 bases; junction bases not matched to a gene: 5. In nucleotides, the CDR3 is TGTGCCAGCAGTCTGACAGGGGGCGGGTCACCCCTCCACTTT. Protein sequence: CASSLTGGGSPLHF.

V and J are TRBV2 and TRBJ2-5; D uncertain. The CDR3 spans 13 residues. Per germline, CDR1 SNHLY and CDR2 FYNNEI. V was trimmed by 6 bases and J by 5 bases, leaving 13 bases between them. As DNA, the CDR3 is TGTGCCAGCAGGGTTGACGGAGCGGAGACCCAGTACTTC. This encodes CASRVDGAETQYF.

This clonotype was picked up many times. The rearrangement links TRBV7-2 to TRBJ2-3; D is perhaps TRBD1 or TRBD2 (5 bases each). Deletions cut 5 bases from V and 1 base from J, with 16 bases between. CDR1 and CDR2 from the germline V gene are SGHTA and FQGNSA. This CDR3 comprises 16 residues. The CDR3 DNA follows: TGTGCCAGCAGCCCGTACCTTCGGGGACGCACAGATACGCAGTATTTT. It is translated as CASSPYLRGRTDTQYF.

This clonotype was seen at least ten times. The DNA of the CDR3 is TGTGCCAGCTCCCGTGGCCAGGCGCCGAACTATGGCTACACCTTC. It translates to CASSRGQAPNYGYTF. This chain joins TRBV7-2 and TRBJ1-2; D remains ambiguous. This CDR3 spans 15 amino acids. From germline, CDR1 is SGHTA and CDR2 FQGNSA. V was clipped by 8 bases and J by 2 bases, with 18 bases between them.

This clonotype was counted a few times. J is TRBJ2-7 and V is TRBV6-2 or TRBV6-3; D possibly corresponds to TRBD2 (5 bases). With 3 bases removed from V and 3 bases from J, the gap between germline ends came to 21 bases. The CDR3 length is 17 residues. Germline-derived CDR1 and CDR2 are MNHEY and SVGEGT. DNA of the CDR3: TGTGCCAGCAGTTATCGGGTCTCGCGTCTAGCAGACTACGAGCAGTACTTC. Amino acids: CASSYRVSRLADYEQYF.

On this clonotype itself: At one boundary the junction diverges from the germline segment, which might be a read error. The genes are TRBV6-1 and TRBJ2-1, with TRBD2 matching over 8 bases. Germline CDR1 and CDR2: MNHNS and SASEGT. The length of the CDR3 is 15 residues. The CDR3 reads CASSPGLAASNEQSF. Here the CDR3 DNA reads TGTGCCAGCAGCCCTGGACTAGCAGCCTCCAATGAGCAGTCCTTC.

V is TRBV11-2 and J is TRBJ1-2; D is unresolved. The germline gives CDR1 SGHAT, CDR2 FQNNGV. Trimming cost V 5 bases and J 1 base, with 11 bases left between them. This CDR3 region has 14 residues. The CDR3 DNA is TGTGCCAGCAGCGTAAGCAGGAGTAACTATGGCTACACCTTC. Translated: CASSVSRSNYGYTF.

This clonotype was detected ten times or more. The chain couples TRBV6-5 to TRBJ2-1; the match to TRBD2 covers 14 bases. Looked up from germline, CDR1 is MNHEY and CDR2 is SVGAGI. The CDR3 contains 16 residues. V gave up 1 base and J gave up 8 bases; unmatched junction bases: 4. The CDR3 loop is CASSYLGTSGRYEQFF. The DNA of the CDR3 is TGTGCCAGCAGTTACTTAGGGACTAGCGGGAGATATGAGCAGTTCTTC.

This clonotype has a count of ten or more. The J gene is TRBJ2-3, the V gene TRBV7-3; TRBD2 aligns across 7 bases. The V segment lost 4 bases and the J segment 2 bases; nucleotides outside the gene matches: 3. CDR1 is SGHTA and CDR2 is FQGTGA in the germline V gene. CDR3 size: 14 residues. The CDR3 region is CASSWSGTTDTQYF. The CDR3 DNA reads TGTGCCAGCAGCTGGAGCGGGACCACAGATACGCAGTATTTT.

The sample holds a few counts of this clonotype. The chain combines TRBV19 with TRBJ2-1; 11 bases fit TRBD2. The V gene end was trimmed by 9 bases and the J gene end by 7 bases; junction bases not matched to a gene: 11. Per the germline V gene, CDR1 is LNHDA and CDR2 is SQIVND (reference sequence). There are 15 residues in the CDR3. The CDR3 DNA follows: TGTGCCAGCCGTACGGCTAGCGGGAGGTGGAATGAGCAGTTCTTC. It codes for CASRTASGRWNEQFF.

The chain links TRBV7-2 to TRBJ1-1, with D possibly being TRBD1 (6 bases). V was shortened by 5 bases and J by 4 bases, with 17 bases between the two germline ends. The CDR3 is 15 residues long. Germline CDR1 reads SGHTA; CDR2 reads FQGNSA. In nucleotides, the CDR3 is TGTGCCAGCAGCCCTCCCCCGTCAGGGGTCACTGAAGCTTTCTTT. The encoded protein is CASSPPPSGVTEAFF.

This clonotype was seen ten or more times. The V call is TRBV28, the J call TRBJ1-5, with TRBD1 as a possible D gene (5 bases). This CDR3 is built from 15 residues. The germline V gene has CDR1 MDHEN and CDR2 SYDVKM. V lost 3 bases, J lost 4 bases, and 13 bases lay in between. CDR3 DNA: TGTGCCAGCAGTTTCCGTCCGGGGCCTAATCAGCCCCAGCATTTT. Its protein is CASSFRPGPNQPQHF.

This clonotype occurred a few times. This sequence joins TRBV7-2 and TRBJ2-7; D is undetermined. V was shortened by 5 bases and J by 1 base, with 12 bases between the two germline ends. There are 14 residues in the CDR3. CDR1 and CDR2 from the germline V gene are SGHTA and FQGNSA. This chain's CDR3 is CASSPRAVSYEQYF. The DNA of the CDR3 is TGTGCCAGCAGCCCCCGGGCTGTATCCTACGAGCAGTACTTC.